Reported below is one T cell receptor beta chain. Its target is unknown. These data belong to a study of OX40 agonist ivuxolimab in advanced cancers. Turning to the study itself: Eligibility admitted prior anti-PD-1, anti-PD-L1 or anti-CTLA-4 therapy; roughly 39% had some. General study results and limits: Expanded peripheral T cells had an undetermined antigen specificity. Partial responders at 0.1-3.0 mg/kg had among the lowest clonal expansion.

TCRdb keeps only in-frame clones here, not all; method: immunoSEQ multiplex PCR. The data show about 69,000 clones, 91% seen once. Blood draws occurred at baseline, cycle 4 day 1, and cycle 7 day 1. Germline assignment: CDR1 LNHDA and CDR2 SQIVND (reference sequence). V was cut by 10 bases and J by 7 bases, with 19 bases left in between. The CDR3 has 13 residues. The V call is TRBV19, the J call TRBJ1-2; weak D call: TRBD1 (6 bases). The sample was CD4+ or CD8+ T cells sorted from blood, taken in a trial of the OX40 agonist ivuxolimab. The origin of this receptor is an adult with an advanced solid tumor such as melanoma, head and neck, liver or kidney cancer. CDR3 in amino acids: CATRPHRAIGYTF. The DNA of the CDR3 is TGTGCCACAAGACCCCACAGGGCAATTGGCTACACCTTC. Supplemented by reference TRBV19 and TRBJ1-2, the full variable domain reads DGGITQSPKYLFRKEGQNVTLSCEQNLNHDAMYWYRQDPGQGLRLIYYSQIVNDFQKGDIAEGYSVSREKKESFPLTVTSAQKNPTAFYLCATRPHRAIGYTFGSGTRLTVV.